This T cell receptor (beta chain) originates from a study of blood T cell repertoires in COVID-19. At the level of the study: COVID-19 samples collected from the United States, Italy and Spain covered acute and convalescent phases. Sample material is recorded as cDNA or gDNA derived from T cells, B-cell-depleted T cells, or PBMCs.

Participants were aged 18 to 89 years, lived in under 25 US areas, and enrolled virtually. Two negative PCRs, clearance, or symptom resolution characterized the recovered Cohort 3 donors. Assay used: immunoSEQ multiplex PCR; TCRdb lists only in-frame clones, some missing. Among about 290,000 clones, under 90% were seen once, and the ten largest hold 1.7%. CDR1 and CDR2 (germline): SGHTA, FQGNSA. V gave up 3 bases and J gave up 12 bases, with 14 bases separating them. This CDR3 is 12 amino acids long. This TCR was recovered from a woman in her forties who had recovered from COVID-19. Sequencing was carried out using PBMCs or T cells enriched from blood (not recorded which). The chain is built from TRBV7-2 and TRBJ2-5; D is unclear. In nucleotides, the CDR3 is TGTGCCAGCAGCTTGCGAGACACAAGGAAGTACTTC. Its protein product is CASSLRDTRKYF.